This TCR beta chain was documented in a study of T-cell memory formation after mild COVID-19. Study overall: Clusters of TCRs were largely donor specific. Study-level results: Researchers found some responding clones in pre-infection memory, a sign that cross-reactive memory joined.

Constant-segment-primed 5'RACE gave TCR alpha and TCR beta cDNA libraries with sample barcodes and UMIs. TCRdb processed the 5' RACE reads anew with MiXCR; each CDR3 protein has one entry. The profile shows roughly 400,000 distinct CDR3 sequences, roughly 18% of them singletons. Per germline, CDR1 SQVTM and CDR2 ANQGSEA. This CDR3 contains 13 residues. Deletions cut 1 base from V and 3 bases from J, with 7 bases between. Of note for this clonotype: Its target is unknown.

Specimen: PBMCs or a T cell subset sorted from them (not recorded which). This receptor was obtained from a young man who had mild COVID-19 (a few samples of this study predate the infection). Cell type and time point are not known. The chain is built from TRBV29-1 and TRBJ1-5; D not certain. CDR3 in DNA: TGCAGCGTTGAAGGAGAACACAATCAGCCCCAGCATTTT. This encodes CSVEGEHNQPQHF. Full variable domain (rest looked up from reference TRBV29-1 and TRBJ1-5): SAVISQKPSRDICQRGTSLTIQCQVDSQVTMMFWYRQQPGQSLTLIATANQGSEATYESGFVIDKFPISRPNLTFSTLTVSNMSPEDSSIYLCSVEGEHNQPQHFGDGTRLSIL.